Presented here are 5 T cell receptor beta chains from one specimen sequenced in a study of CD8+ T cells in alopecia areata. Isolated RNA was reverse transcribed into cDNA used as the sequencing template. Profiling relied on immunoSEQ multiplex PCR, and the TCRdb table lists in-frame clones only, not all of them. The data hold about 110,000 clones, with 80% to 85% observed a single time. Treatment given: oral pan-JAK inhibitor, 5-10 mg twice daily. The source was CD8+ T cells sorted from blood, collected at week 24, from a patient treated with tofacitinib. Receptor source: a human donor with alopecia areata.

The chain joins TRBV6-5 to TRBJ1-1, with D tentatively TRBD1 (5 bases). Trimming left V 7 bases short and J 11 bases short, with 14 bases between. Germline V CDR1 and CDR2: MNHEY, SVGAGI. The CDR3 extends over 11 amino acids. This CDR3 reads CASNRGPEAFF. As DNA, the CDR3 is TGTGCCAGCAACCGGGGCCCGGAGGCTTTCTTT.

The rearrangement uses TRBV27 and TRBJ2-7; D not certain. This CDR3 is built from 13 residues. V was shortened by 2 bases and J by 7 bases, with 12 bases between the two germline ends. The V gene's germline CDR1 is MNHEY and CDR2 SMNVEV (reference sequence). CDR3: CASSLRAELEQYF. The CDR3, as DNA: TGTGCCAGCAGTTTACGCGCCGAACTGGAGCAGTACTTC.

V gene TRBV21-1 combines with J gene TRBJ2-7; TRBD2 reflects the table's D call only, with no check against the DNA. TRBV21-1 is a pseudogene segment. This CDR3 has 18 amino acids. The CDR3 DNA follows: TGTGCCAGCAGCATAGGGACTAGCGGGGGCCTAAGCTCCTACGAGCAGTACTTC. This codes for CASSIGTSGGLSSYEQYF.

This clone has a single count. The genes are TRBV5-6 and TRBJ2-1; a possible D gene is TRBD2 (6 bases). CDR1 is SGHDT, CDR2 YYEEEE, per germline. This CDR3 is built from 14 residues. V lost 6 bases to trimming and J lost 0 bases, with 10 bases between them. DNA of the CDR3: TGTGCCAGCACATTGGGGGGCTCCTACAATGAGCAGTTCTTC. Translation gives CASTLGGSYNEQFF.

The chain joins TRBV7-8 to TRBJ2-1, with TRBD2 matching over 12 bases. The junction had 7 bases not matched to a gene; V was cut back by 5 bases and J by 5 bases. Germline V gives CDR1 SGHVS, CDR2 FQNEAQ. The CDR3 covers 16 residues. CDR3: CASSPSTSGGNNEQFF. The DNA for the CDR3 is TGTGCCAGCAGCCCGTCGACTAGCGGGGGCAACAATGAGCAGTTCTTC.